The entry below gives a single T cell receptor beta chain sequence along with its context. Libraries were prepared by immunoSEQ multiplex PCR; TCRdb keeps only in-frame clonotypes and omits some of them. The table shows 600,000 to 700,000 clones, with 60% to 75% occurring only once. The data derive from a study of shared clonotypes between healthy human individuals. This sequence originates from a woman in her thirties in good health. The specimen was memory CD4+ T cells sorted from blood. Subset: CD45RA-negative fraction.

The CDR3 loop is CASSTGTGYSAFF. For the CDR3, the DNA is TGTGCCAGCAGTACCGGGACAGGGTATAGTGCTTTCTTT. V gene TRBV28 combines with J gene TRBJ1-1; TRBD1 agrees at 9 bases. CDR3 size: 13 residues. CDR1 MDHEN and CDR2 SYDVKM come from the germline V gene. The V segment lost 5 bases and the J segment 11 bases; nucleotides outside the gene matches: 9. Complete variable domain (other parts from reference TRBV28 and TRBJ1-1): DVKVTQSSRYLVKRTGEKVFLECVQDMDHENMFWYRQDPGLGLRLIYFSYDVKMKEKGDIPEGYSVSREKKERFSLILESASTNQTSMYLCASSTGTGYSAFFGQGTRLTVV.